Below, 25 T cell receptor beta chains from the same sample are listed, as sequenced in a study of post-analysis software for immune sequencing data. What these receptors recognize is not known. The study, taken as a whole, reports: Five or six TRBV segments, TRBV5-6, TRBV5-1 and TRBV20-1 among them, were found more frequent in patients than controls.

Built from TCR beta cDNA, the libraries had unique molecular identifiers in them. TCRdb itself ran the PCR reads through MiXCR, one entry per CDR3 protein. The sample lists roughly 580,000 distinct CDR3 sequences; around 44% were seen once. Sequencing was carried out using blood. The receptors stem from a girl aged 5 to 17 with multiple sclerosis.

This clonotype has a handful of counts. The chain recombines TRBV20-1 with TRBJ2-7; D uncertain. Germline values: CDR1 DFQATT, CDR2 SNEGSKA (reference sequence). Trimming took 2 bases from V and 2 from J, leaving 10 bases between them. The CDR3 spans 13 residues. DNA for the CDR3: TGCAGTGCTAGATTGTCCGGCACCTACGAGCAGTACTTC. Protein: CSARLSGTYEQYF.

V is TRBV12-3 or TRBV12-4 and J is TRBJ2-2; 10 bases map to TRBD1. V lost 4 bases to trimming and J lost 7 bases; unmatched junction nucleotides: 6. The CDR3 length is 15 residues. The CDR3, as DNA: TGTGCCAGCAGTTGGGACAGGGGACTCAACGGGGAGCTGTTTTTT. Amino acid sequence: CASSWDRGLNGELFF.

This clonotype turned up a few times. V and J are TRBV7-9 and TRBJ2-5, with 13 bases lining up with TRBD2. The end of the DNA aligns better with TRBJ2-7, so the J call may be wrong. This CDR3 region has 19 residues. Per germline, CDR1 SEHNR and CDR2 FQNEAQ (reference sequence). The CDR3 protein is CASRPARLAGGPTRAEQYF. The CDR3 DNA follows: TGTGCCAGCAGACCTGCGAGACTAGCGGGAGGTCCCACGCGAGCCGAGCAGTACTTC.

This chain uses TRBV11-2 with TRBJ2-7; D is possibly TRBD1 (5 bases). The V end lost 5 bases, the J end lost 4 bases, and 18 bases lay between the germline ends. CDR1 is SGHAT, CDR2 FQNNGV, per germline. CDR3 length equals 15 residues. CDR3 nucleotide sequence: TGTGCCAGCAGCCCACAGGTTCCCCGGTTTTACGAGCAGTACTTC. Translated: CASSPQVPRFYEQYF.

This chain links TRBV7-2 with TRBJ1-2; 10 nucleotides agree with TRBD1. Trimming removed 5 bases from V and 8 bases from J; junction bases left unmatched: 11. The CDR3 is 15 residues long. CDR1 and CDR2 from the germline V gene are SGHTA and FQGNSA. The DNA for the CDR3 is TGTGCCAGCAGCCCATATCGGGACAGGGGATACGGCTACACCTTC. Its protein product is CASSPYRDRGYGYTF.

The V gene is TRBV9, the J gene TRBJ1-2; 7 nucleotides align to TRBD1. The CDR3 spans 15 residues. V shed 4 bases, J shed 4 bases, and the junction held 10 bases outside the gene matches. Germline CDR1 reads SGDLS; CDR2 reads YYNGEE. This CDR3 reads CASSPQGQAGYGYTF. The CDR3 nucleotides are TGTGCCAGCAGCCCTCAAGGACAGGCGGGCTATGGCTACACCTTC.

V is TRBV24-1 and J is TRBJ2-1; D perhaps matches TRBD1 (5 bases). V gave up 5 bases and J gave up 0 bases, with 10 bases separating them. Germline V gene sequence: CDR1 KGHDR, CDR2 SFDVKD. The CDR3 spans 15 residues. This CDR3 is CATSATESSYNEQFF. CDR3 bases: TGTGCCACCAGTGCGACAGAGAGCTCCTACAATGAGCAGTTCTTC.

The chain is built from TRBV5-1 and TRBJ2-3; the match to TRBD1 covers 8 bases. The germline gives CDR1 SGHRS, CDR2 YFSETQ. Losses at the gene ends were 1 base for V and 1 base for J; bases not matched to a gene: 2. The CDR3 is 15 amino acids. This chain's CDR3 is CASSLSDRGTDTQYF. The CDR3 DNA sequence: TGCGCCAGCAGCTTGTCGGACAGGGGCACAGATACGCAGTATTTT.

This clonotype was picked up a small number of times. The genes are TRBV15 and TRBJ1-2; 8 bases are a match to TRBD1. Per germline, CDR1 LNHNV and CDR2 YYDKDF (reference sequence). V lost 3 bases and J lost 2; bases outside the gene matches: 5. This CDR3 is built from 15 residues. The CDR3 reads CATSRGGQANYGYTF. The CDR3 bases are TGTGCCACCAGCAGGGGGGGACAGGCAAACTATGGCTACACCTTC.

The table lists this clonotype with a few counts. The chain couples TRBV4-2 to TRBJ2-3; 10 nucleotides match TRBD2. Germline trimming cut 4 bases from V and 2 bases from J; bases unmatched to any gene: 6. Germline V gene data show CDR1 as LGHNA and CDR2 as YNFKEQ. This CDR3 is built from 16 residues. This chain's CDR3 is CASSRRLAGITDTQYF. The CDR3 DNA is TGTGCCAGCAGCCGACGACTAGCGGGCATCACAGATACGCAGTATTTT.

The chain is built from TRBV20-1 and TRBJ1-1; 9 bases map to TRBD1. CDR1 is DFQATT and CDR2 is SNEGSKA in the germline V gene (reference sequence). The CDR3 extends over 13 amino acids. V was clipped by 6 bases and J by 5 bases; unmatched bases: 7. The CDR3 reads CSAPTGQGTEAFF. The CDR3 nucleotides are TGCAGTGCCCCGACCGGACAGGGGACTGAAGCTTTCTTT.

This clonotype was found a few times. V is TRBV3-1 and J is TRBJ2-4, with a possible D match to TRBD2 (6 bases). TRBJ2-7 matches the DNA end more closely, so the J call is doubtful. In germline, CDR1 is LGHDT, CDR2 YNNKEL (reference sequence). The CDR3 is made up of 14 amino acids. The CDR3 DNA reads as TGTGCCAGCAGCCGGCGGGGAGCAGGGTACGAGCAGTACTTC. Its protein product is CASSRRGAGYEQYF.

Here the CDR3 reads CASSVGELAVYEQYF. Written as DNA, the CDR3 is TGTGCCAGCAGCGTGGGGGAATTAGCGGTATACGAGCAGTACTTC. The genes are TRBV9 and TRBJ2-4; the D gene is possibly TRBD2 (6 bases). The last part of the DNA fits TRBJ2-7 better; the J call may be wrong. Germline V gives CDR1 SGDLS, CDR2 YYNGEE. This CDR3 is built from 15 residues.

This chain links TRBV5-1 with TRBJ2-7, with D perhaps TRBD2 (6 bases). CDR1 and CDR2 (germline): SGHRS, YFSETQ. V lost 0 bases to trimming and J lost 0 bases, with 16 bases between them. CDR3 length: 17 residues. The CDR3 protein is CASSLEYRRGSSYEQYF. The CDR3 coding sequence is TGCGCCAGCAGCTTGGAGTATAGGAGGGGCAGCTCCTACGAGCAGTACTTC.

V and J are TRBV7-2 and TRBJ1-5; tentatively, D is TRBD1 (5 bases). Looked up from germline, CDR1 is SGHTA and CDR2 is FQGNSA. V gave up 5 bases and J gave up 2 bases, with 10 bases separating them. The CDR3 covers 14 residues. DNA of the CDR3: TGTGCCAGCAGCCGGGGGTCTCGCAATCAGCCCCAGCATTTT. Residues: CASSRGSRNQPQHF.

This clonotype appeared a few times. One end of the junction is discordant with germline, which a read error may explain. The CDR3 nucleotides read TGCGCCAGCAGCTCTAGGGGGAACCTCCCTGAAGCTTTCTTT. This translates into CASSSRGNLPEAFF. J is TRBJ1-1 and V is TRBV7-8; TRBD1 is a possible D gene (6 bases). The germline V gene has CDR1 SGHVS and CDR2 FQNEAQ. The CDR3 is 14 amino acids.

The chain uses TRBV7-2 and TRBJ2-1; 8 bases match TRBD2. The V gene's germline CDR1 is SGHTA and CDR2 FQGNSA. The V gene end was trimmed by 5 bases and the J gene end by 5 bases; junction bases not matched to a gene: 8. This CDR3 comprises 15 residues. CDR3 sequence: CASSPAGVPNNEQFF. Written as DNA, the CDR3 is TGTGCCAGCAGCCCAGCGGGGGTCCCGAACAATGAGCAGTTCTTC.

V is TRBV5-1 and J is TRBJ2-7; 12 nucleotides match TRBD1. This CDR3 spans 15 amino acids. The germline V gene encodes CDR1 SGHRS and CDR2 YFSETQ. The trim removed 0 bases at V and 5 bases at J, leaving 3 bases unmatched. The CDR3 sequence is CASSLGGQGADEQYF. DNA of the CDR3: TGCGCCAGCAGCTTGGGGGGACAGGGGGCAGACGAGCAGTACTTC.

This clonotype was observed a few times. The J gene is TRBJ2-7, the V gene TRBV29-1; D is undetermined. The V gene's germline CDR1 is SQVTM and CDR2 ANQGSEA. This CDR3 is built from 14 residues. V gave up 4 bases and J gave up 5 bases, with 18 bases separating them. As DNA, the CDR3 is TGCAGCGTTGGGGCCCTGAGTAGGTCGGACGAGCAGTACTTC. Translated: CSVGALSRSDEQYF.

The rearrangement uses TRBV11-2 and TRBJ2-1; D not certain. Germline-derived CDR1 and CDR2 are SGHAT and FQNNGV. V was clipped by 1 base and J by 3 bases, with 10 bases between them. CDR3 length: 15 amino acids. CDR3 DNA: TGTGCCAGCAGCTTAGTCTCGCGCCGCTACAATGAGCAGTTCTTC. This encodes CASSLVSRRYNEQFF.

This clonotype was seen more than once but under ten times. V gene TRBV10-3 combines with J gene TRBJ2-7; 13 positions match TRBD2. Trimming took 3 bases from V and 2 from J; bases not matched to a gene: 4. This CDR3 has 16 amino acids. CDR1 and CDR2 from the germline V gene are ENHRY and SYGVKD. CDR3 in amino acids: CAISDSGTSGAYEQYF. The CDR3 nucleotides read TGTGCCATCAGTGATTCCGGGACTAGCGGGGCCTACGAGCAGTACTTC.

CDR3 in DNA: TGTGCCAGTAGTATAGCATCGAACAATGAGCAGTTCTTC. Translated: CASSIASNNEQFF. This sequence joins TRBV19 and TRBJ2-1; the D is unclear. V was pared by 1 base and J by 5 bases, with 6 bases between. Germline values: CDR1 LNHDA, CDR2 SQIVND (reference sequence). This CDR3 spans 13 amino acids.

The chain carries TRBV5-6 and TRBJ2-1; 7 bases align to TRBD2. The CDR3 has 17 amino acids. Trimming at V came to 4 bases and at J to 0 bases, leaving 10 bases not matched to a gene. CDR1 is SGHDT, CDR2 YYEEEE, per germline. The CDR3: CASSLRGRPSSYNEQFF. CDR3 in DNA: TGTGCCAGCAGCCTGCGGGGGAGGCCGAGCTCCTACAATGAGCAGTTCTTC.

The table lists this clonotype with a few counts. The chain employs TRBV6-2 or TRBV6-3 and TRBJ2-7; D possibly corresponds to TRBD2 (6 bases). Trimming pared 5 bases from V and 1 base from J, leaving 18 bases between. The CDR3 extends over 16 amino acids. CDR1 and CDR2 from the germline V gene are MNHEY and SVGEGT. The CDR3 sequence: CASSPLPSVGSYEQYF. The CDR3 DNA is TGTGCCAGCAGTCCCCTCCCTAGCGTCGGATCCTACGAGCAGTACTTC.

This clonotype appeared many times. J is TRBJ1-1 and V is TRBV6-5; D unclear. V shed 10 bases and J shed 1 base, with 16 bases lying between them. CDR1 is MNHEY, CDR2 SVGAGI, per germline. This CDR3 is 14 amino acids long. DNA of the CDR3: TGTGCCACCTCCCCGGACGTTTGGAACACTGAAGCTTTCTTT. It yields the protein CATSPDVWNTEAFF.